This T cell receptor (beta chain) comes out of a study of blood T cell repertoires in COVID-19. Turning to the study itself: There were acute and convalescent COVID-19 samples, and they came from the United States, Italy and Spain. T cells, B-cell-depleted T cells, or PBMCs supplied cDNA or gDNA.

Authors' analysis steps: Estimation of nucleated cell counts was performed using reference gene primer amplification. The data were produced by immunoSEQ multiplex PCR, yet TCRdb's version contains in-frame clones alone and is incomplete. That table gives V, J and clone size, and the DNA gave D and trimming. The sample includes hundreds of thousands of clones, roughly 90% of them seen just once. The receptor comes from a man in his fifties or sixties who had recovered from COVID-19. Sequenced material: peripheral blood.

CDR3 in DNA: TGTGCCAGCAGAACCAGGACAGGGCGCACAGATACGCAGTATTTT. Protein product: CASRTRTGRTDTQYF. The chain is built from TRBV6-5 and TRBJ2-3; 8 bases match TRBD1. Trimming cost V 6 bases and J 1 base; bases outside gene matches: 6. CDR3 length: 15 amino acids. CDR1 and CDR2 (germline): MNHEY, SVGAGI.